This T cell receptor beta chain was sequenced in a study of naive CD8 T cells in extremely preterm neonates (dated 2017 in TCRdb). General notes on the study: An age range of 25-50 years is given for the adult participants in the abstract, whereas a range of 20-50 years is given in the methods. TCRbeta CDR3 repertoires of sorted naive CD8+ T cells were compared across four age groups: extremely preterm neonates, term neonates, young children and adults. The paper's findings and limits, for the study overall: Prospective longitudinal studies of preterm and term neonates were called for by the authors so that T cell development could be tracked within individuals. Preterm neonates showed significantly lower iChao1 richness than every other age group (p < 0.05) along with an even clone distribution, indicating a less rich repertoire. A small sample size and variable productive template counts among preterm samples were noted by the authors as limitations. Preterm CDR3s were shorter, with fewer N additions and less junctional trimming, and were closer to germline than those of older groups. A larger fraction of CDR3 nucleotide sequences was shared among preterm neonates (2.7%) than among term neonates (0.4%), young children (about 0.03%) and adults (0.01%).

A two-step, bias-controlled multiplex PCR was used to amplify TCRbeta CDR3 regions from genomic DNA. The multiplex PCR included primers specific for each TRBV and TRBJ gene segment. The immunoSEQ Assay was used to generate the TCRbeta repertoire data. The original pipeline was this. To merge closely related sequences, reads went through filtering and clustering using a relative-frequency ratio and a modified nearest-neighbor algorithm. V, D and J gene assignments for CDR3 sequences followed IMGT annotation. Template counts were quantified against synthetic TCR CDR3 analog sequences and normalized for PCR amplification bias. Only unique productive sequences, defined as in-frame CDR3 sequences without stop codons, were included in the analyses. The immunoSEQ Analyzer software was used to calculate iChao1 richness and clonality, with clonality defined as 1 minus Pielou's evenness. Statistical tests were run in JMP, with either Student's t-test or a non-parametric test chosen according to Shapiro-Wilk normality results. TCRdb stores this immuneACCESS table with in-frame sequences only. Part of the clones is absent; in the studies checked, under half of the shortfall reflects unresolved V genes, and no reason is known for the rest. V, J and clone size derive from that table, while D and trimming were established from the DNA sequence. The sample data list about 5,500 clones, and approximately 97% of these were observed just once. The top ten clones comprise less than 1% of the sample.

From a lookup of the germline V gene (reference sequence), CDR1 and CDR2 are SEHNR and FQNEAQ. Reading from cysteine to phenylalanine, the CDR3 counts 15 amino acids. Only the CDR3 DNA stays, 45 bases, in frame from base 1. The junction shows trimming of 6 bases on V and 3 bases on J, plus 14 bases between the germline ends. Peripheral blood was donated by five healthy children aged about 16-56 months undergoing elective routine surgery and by five healthy nonsmoking adults. The adult controls were healthy nonsmokers aged about 18-50 years, with a median age of approximately 40 years. A FACSAria III cell sorter was used to sort live, Annexin V-negative naive CD8+ T cells (CD3+CD8+CD45RA+CCR7+). Each sample yielded between roughly 17,000 and 110,000 sorted naive CD8+ T cells. Mononuclear cells were isolated from diluted blood by Ficoll-Paque density gradient centrifugation. Before sorting, mononuclear cells were cryopreserved in approximately 10% DMSO with roughly 90% FBS and kept in long-term storage at -150 degrees C. Annexin V and antibodies against CD3, CD8, CCR7 and CD45RA were used to stain the thawed cells. Genomic DNA was extracted from snap-frozen sorted cell pellets with the DNeasy Blood and Tissue Kit.

About this clone itself: What this receptor recognizes is not known. Base qualities were left out, and no much larger clone turns up one base away.

The chain uses TRBV7-9 and TRBJ2-2, with the identity of the D gene unclear. The TCR was taken from a human donor in good health. The sample taken for sequencing was naive CD8+ T cells from blood. The sequenced DNA: TGTGCCAGCAGATCTCGTGACACGTACACCGGGGAGCTGTTTTTT. Its coded protein is CASRSRDTYTGELFF.